This paragraph covers one T cell receptor beta chain sequence. These data come from a study of CD8 T cells in Susac syndrome. CDR3 length: 15 amino acids. The V gene lost 3 bases and the J gene lost 3 bases, with 12 bases spanning the gap. CD8+ and CD4+ T cells from blood underwent TCR beta sequencing. Those who served as multiple sclerosis controls were treatment-naive patients with stable or active relapsing-remitting disease. FACS was used to enrich TEMRA cells, whereas the CD8+ and CD4+ T cells were obtained by negative isolation. The RNA, 0.5 to 1 ug, was put through reverse transcription using random hexamers. Amplification of TCR beta CDR3 used immunoSEQ multiplex PCR across 54 Vbeta and 13 Jbeta. TCRdb analysed the immunoSEQ multiplex PCR reads with MiXCR anew, one entry per CDR3 protein. Of 200,000 to 250,000 distinct CDR3 sequences in the sample, just under 95% were seen once.

The material sequenced was CD4+ T cells from PBMCs. The TCR was taken from a human donor with multiple sclerosis. The chain is built from TRBV12-3 or TRBV12-4 and TRBJ1-5, with D perhaps TRBD1 (5 bases). The CDR3 here is CASSLGHITNQPQHF. The DNA of the CDR3 is TGTGCCAGCAGTTTGGGGCACATCACCAATCAGCCCCAGCATTTT.